Shown below are 5 T cell receptor beta chains from a single sample sequenced in a study of T cell responses to AZD1222 COVID-19 vaccine. Using immunoSEQ multiplex PCR, the repertoire was profiled, and TCRdb retains in-frame clones only, with some absent. The sample has about 83,000 clones, approximately 90% seen once; the top ten hold around 4.5%. The sequencing used peripheral blood, collected on day 0 of MenACWY control vaccination. Receptor source: an adult in good health.

This CDR3 reads CASSFGGLRGMNTEAFF. In DNA, the CDR3 is TGTGCCAGCAGCTTTGGGGGACTGAGAGGAATGAACACTGAAGCTTTCTTT. The chain recombines TRBV7-2 with TRBJ1-1, with a weak D call TRBD1 (5 bases). V lost 3 bases and J lost 0, with 17 bases in between. The CDR3 is 17 amino acids. Germline values: CDR1 SGHTA, CDR2 FQGNSA. Filled out from reference TRBV7-2 and TRBJ1-1, the complete variable domain reads GAGVSQSPSNKVTEKGKDVELRCDPISGHTALYWYRQSLGQGLEFLIYFQGNSAPDKSGLPSDRFSAERTGGSVSTLTIQRTQQEDSAVYLCASSFGGLRGMNTEAFFGQGTRLTVV.

This clone was detected only a few times. V usage is TRBV5-1 and J usage is TRBJ1-1; D is uncertain. Germline V lookup: CDR1 SGHRS, CDR2 YFSETQ. The CDR3 is 15 residues long. V was pared by 4 bases and J by 5 bases, with 18 bases between. The CDR3 here is CASSIDLTSGTEAFF. DNA of the CDR3: TGCGCCAGCAGCATCGACCTGACTTCAGGAACTGAAGCTTTCTTT.

This clone came up once. V usage is TRBV5-5 and J usage is TRBJ2-2; D is uncertain. CDR1 and CDR2 from the germline V gene are SGHKS and YYEKEE (reference sequence). This CDR3 contains 15 residues. V was shortened by 2 bases and J by 5 bases, with 13 bases between the two germline ends. The CDR3 loop is CASSLGRYGTGELFF. The CDR3 DNA is TGTGCCAGCAGCTTAGGACGGTACGGGACCGGGGAGCTGTTTTTT.

CDR3 nucleotide sequence: TGCGCCAGCAGCGAAGGACCTAACCCTTATAGCAATCAGCCCCAGCATTTT. Residues: CASSEGPNPYSNQPQHF. The rearrangement joins TRBV5-1 to TRBJ1-5; D is uncertain. Trimming removed 4 bases at V and 0 bases at J, with 17 bases between. This CDR3 spans 17 amino acids. Germline CDR1 is SGHRS and CDR2 is YFSETQ.

The chain uses TRBV3-1 (or the pseudogene TRBV3-2) and TRBJ1-1; D is uncertain. CDR1 and CDR2 (germline): LGHDT, YNNKEL (reference sequence). The CDR3 loop spans 13 amino acids. Trimming cost V 8 bases and J 9 bases, with 19 bases left between them. CDR3: CASPLNGPSQAFF. As DNA, the CDR3 is TGTGCCAGCCCTCTTAACGGACCTTCTCAAGCTTTCTTT.